The clone carrying this TCR beta chain has only a few counts. This entry is derived from a study of blood T cell repertoires in COVID-19. Overall study: COVID-19 samples from acute and convalescent phases originated in the United States, Italy and Spain.

Repertoires were generated with immunoSEQ multiplex PCR, while TCRdb's copy carries only in-frame clones and drops some. This sample carries approximately 290,000 clones, approximately 91% of them seen once, and the ten largest clones take roughly an eighth. Per the germline V gene, CDR1 is SGHTS and CDR2 is YDEGEE. V was trimmed by 1 base and J by 2 bases, leaving 6 bases between them. This CDR3 comprises 13 residues. V is TRBV5-8 and J is TRBJ1-2; no firm D call. Specimen: peripheral blood. This clonotype was sampled from a woman aged 60-70 years with acute or convalescent COVID-19. CDR3 loop: CASSLLQNYGYTF. CDR3 DNA: TGTGCCAGCAGCTTGTTACAGAACTATGGCTACACCTTC.